These 28 T cell receptor beta chains came from one sample sequenced in a study of cytomegalovirus exposure and HLA in healthy donors. Some clones are missing from TCRdb's copy, which holds only in-frame ones; the method was immunoSEQ multiplex PCR. The sample carries under 150,000 clones, about 90% recorded once. The source material was PBMCs. The receptor source for this set is a woman under 30 in good health and CMV-seropositive.

J is TRBJ1-2 and V is TRBV4-3; perhaps TRBD1 as D (6 bases). V dropped 1 base and J dropped 8 bases, with 23 bases sitting between them. The V gene's germline CDR1 is LGHNA and CDR2 YSLEER. This CDR3 comprises 17 residues. CDR3 coding DNA: TGCGCCAGCAGCCAAGTCGCATGGGAACAGGGAAGTTTCGGCTACACCTTC. Protein: CASSQVAWEQGSFGYTF.

The chain uses TRBV28 and TRBJ2-2; 9 bases align to TRBD2. Looked up from germline, CDR1 is MDHEN and CDR2 is SYDVKM. The CDR3 has 15 residues. The V and J ends lost 3 bases and 6 bases, in that order; junction bases with no gene match: 5. CDR3 sequence reads: CASSFSGGGSGELFF. For the CDR3, the DNA is TGTGCCAGCAGTTTTAGCGGGGGCGGGTCCGGGGAGCTGTTTTTT.

This clone was seen a single time. This chain uses TRBV5-4 with TRBJ2-2, with D possibly being TRBD2 (6 bases). The V end lost 2 bases, the J end lost 6 bases, and 14 bases lay between the germline ends. Germline CDR1 SGHNT, CDR2 YYREEE (reference sequence). This CDR3 region has 15 residues. The CDR3 nucleotides read TGTGCCAGCAGCTTAGGCGGGGTGAATTCCGGGGAGCTGTTTTTT. Amino acid sequence: CASSLGGVNSGELFF.

The gene calls are TRBV18 and TRBJ1-1; 7 bases map to TRBD1. The germline CDR1 and CDR2 sequences are KGHSH and LQKENI. V was pared by 4 bases and J by 10 bases, with 12 bases of the junction left unmatched. The CDR3 spans 14 residues. The CDR3 loop reads CASSLAATGVLAFF. In DNA, the CDR3 is TGTGCCAGCTCACTCGCCGCAACAGGGGTCCTAGCTTTCTTT.

This rearrangement joins TRBV5-6 to TRBJ2-1; 8 positions match TRBD1. With 1 base clipped from V and 8 bases from J, the junction kept 2 bases outside the gene matches. CDR1 and CDR2 from the germline V gene are SGHDT and YYEEEE. The CDR3 spans 13 residues. The CDR3 region has the DNA TGTGCCAGCAGCTTGTCAGGGGGCGATGAGCAGTTCTTC. Protein product: CASSLSGGDEQFF. The complete variable domain, with remaining parts taken from reference TRBV5-6 and TRBJ2-1, reads DAGVTQSPTHLIKTRGQQVTLRCSPKSGHDTVSWYQQALGQGPQFIFQYYEEEERQRGNFPDRFSGHQFPNYSSELNVNALLLGDSALYLCASSLSGGDEQFFGPGTRLTVL.

This chain connects TRBV2 to TRBJ2-2, with a tentative D call TRBD2 (6 bases). Trimming cost V 6 bases and J 6 bases, with 8 bases left between them. Germline V gene data show CDR1 as SNHLY and CDR2 as FYNNEI. The CDR3 totals 12 residues. The DNA of the CDR3 is TGTGCCAGCAGACTAGCCCCCGGGGAGCTGTTTTTT. Its protein product is CASRLAPGELFF. Full variable domain (missing parts from reference TRBV2 and TRBJ2-2): EPEVTQTPSHQVTQMGQEVILRCVPISNHLYFYWYRQILGQKVEFLVSFYNNEISEKSEIFDDQFSVERPDGSNFTLKIRSTKLEDSAMYFCASRLAPGELFFGEGSRLTVL.

The V call is TRBV4-1, the J call TRBJ2-1; a weak D match, TRBD1 (5 bases). The CDR3 extends over 15 amino acids. The germline V and J ends were trimmed by 1 base and 9 bases, with 16 bases remaining between them. CDR1 is MGHRA and CDR2 is YSYEKL in the germline V gene. CDR3 sequence reads: CASSQGQFYTGEQFF. The CDR3 coding sequence is TGCGCCAGCAGCCAAGGGCAATTTTATACAGGTGAGCAGTTCTTC.

The count of this clone is one. V is TRBV10-3 and J is TRBJ2-1, with 8 bases matching TRBD2. V lost 4 bases to trimming and J lost 8 bases; unmatched junction nucleotides: 10. The CDR3 loop spans 15 amino acids. Germline lookup yields CDR1 ENHRY and CDR2 SYGVKD. CDR3 residues: CAISAGTSRNDEQFF. The CDR3 coding sequence is TGTGCCATCAGTGCCGGGACTAGTCGGAACGATGAGCAGTTCTTC.

The gene calls are TRBV5-1 and TRBJ1-2; 8 nucleotides align to TRBD1. This CDR3 is 15 amino acids long. After removal of 4 bases from V and 2 bases from J, the junction contained 7 bases not matched to a gene. Looked up from germline, CDR1 is SGHRS and CDR2 is YFSETQ. In nucleotides, the CDR3 is TGCGCCAGCAGCCCGCCGACAGGGGAAAACTATGGCTACACCTTC. Protein: CASSPPTGENYGYTF.

The rearrangement uses TRBV7-6 and TRBJ2-7, with D possibly TRBD2 on 7 matching bases. This CDR3 is built from 16 residues. CDR1 SGHVS and CDR2 FNYEAQ come from the germline V gene. V dropped 0 bases and J dropped 4 bases, with 16 bases sitting between them. The CDR3 loop is CASSLASAGAMYEQYF. In nucleotides, the CDR3 is TGTGCCAGCAGCTTAGCGTCTGCGGGGGCTATGTACGAGCAGTACTTC.

This chain links TRBV9 with TRBJ1-2; D is possibly TRBD1 (5 bases). The germline V gene encodes CDR1 SGDLS and CDR2 YYNGEE. V gave up 0 bases and J gave up 7 bases, with 10 bases separating them. CDR3 length: 13 residues. CDR3 sequence: CASSVAWRGGYTF. DNA of the CDR3: TGTGCCAGCAGCGTAGCTTGGAGGGGTGGCTACACCTTC.

This clone was seen only a few times. The V call is TRBV29-1, the J call TRBJ2-7, with 11 bases that match TRBD2. This CDR3 is built from 14 residues. The germline CDR1 and CDR2 sequences are SQVTM and ANQGSEA. After removal of 7 bases from V and 2 bases from J, the junction contained 7 bases not matched to a gene. The DNA for the CDR3 is TGCAGCGCTTTCGGGACTAGCGGAACCTACGAGCAGTACTTC. Translation: CSAFGTSGTYEQYF.

The chain carries TRBV4-3 and TRBJ1-2, with 9 bases lining up with TRBD1. V dropped 1 base and J dropped 6; count of bases not matched to a gene: 18. CDR1 is LGHNA and CDR2 is YSLEER in the germline V gene. CDR3 length: 19 residues. The CDR3 region is CASSQVIGQGSRGIHGYTF. CDR3 in DNA: TGCGCCAGCAGCCAAGTAATTGGACAGGGGTCGCGGGGGATACATGGCTACACCTTC.

In this sample, this clone turned up a few times. The rearrangement links TRBV2 to TRBJ2-5, with 9 bases fitting TRBD2. CDR1 SNHLY and CDR2 FYNNEI come from the germline V gene. V gave up 4 bases and J gave up 7 bases; unmatched junction bases: 19. This CDR3 spans 18 amino acids. CDR3 sequence: CASSVSRNLVAGAGTQYF. CDR3 coding DNA: TGTGCCAGCAGTGTATCCCGAAACCTCGTAGCGGGGGCCGGGACCCAGTACTTC.

The chain carries TRBV27 and TRBJ1-1, with a possible D match to TRBD1 (6 bases). CDR1 and CDR2 from the germline V gene are MNHEY and SMNVEV (reference sequence). This CDR3 has 15 residues. Trimming pared 4 bases from V and 1 base from J, leaving 13 bases between. The CDR3 region is CASSSLDRKNTEAFF. DNA of the CDR3: TGTGCCAGCAGTTCCCTTGACAGGAAGAACACTGAAGCTTTCTTT.

This sequence joins TRBV25-1 and TRBJ2-5; weak D call: TRBD1 (6 bases). V gave up 6 bases and J gave up 5 bases, with 13 bases separating them. CDR1 and CDR2 from the germline V gene are MGHDK and SYGVNS. The CDR3 runs to 13 residues. The CDR3 sequence is CASRRTGLETQYF. DNA for the CDR3: TGTGCCAGCAGAAGAACAGGGTTGGAGACCCAGTACTTC.

The chain employs TRBV15 and TRBJ1-5; D is perhaps TRBD1 (6 bases). Deletions cut 0 bases from V and 6 bases from J, with 15 bases between. This CDR3 region has 16 residues. CDR1 and CDR2 from the germline V gene are LNHNV and YYDKDF (reference sequence). CDR3 in DNA: TGTGCCACCAGCAGAGAGTTGGGGGCGAGGAGTCAGCCCCAGCATTTT. It encodes CATSRELGARSQPQHF.

The V gene is TRBV4-3, the J gene TRBJ1-1, with D hard to call. V was clipped by 0 bases and J by 11 bases, with 16 bases between them. The CDR3 consists of 14 residues. The germline CDR1 and CDR2 sequences are LGHNA and YSLEER. The CDR3 loop is CASSQDRSGVSAFF. CDR3 bases: TGCGCCAGCAGCCAAGATCGAAGCGGAGTTTCGGCTTTCTTT.

This chain links TRBV4-3 with TRBJ2-1; D might be TRBD2 (5 bases). The CDR3 totals 17 residues. Looked up from germline, CDR1 is LGHNA and CDR2 is YSLEER. The V end was cut by 1 base, the J end by 2 bases, with 15 bases between. The CDR3 region is CASSQVWGARAYNEQFF. CDR3 coding DNA: TGCGCCAGCAGCCAAGTGTGGGGAGCGCGAGCCTACAATGAGCAGTTCTTC.

V is TRBV29-1 and J is TRBJ2-1; TRBD1 matches at 11 bases. CDR3 size: 13 residues. CDR1 is SQVTM, CDR2 ANQGSEA, per germline. The trim removed 4 bases at V and 8 bases at J, leaving 4 bases unmatched. The chain's CDR3 is CSVGTGGRDEQFF. In DNA, the CDR3 is TGCAGCGTTGGGACAGGGGGCCGGGATGAGCAGTTCTTC.

The DNA of the CDR3 is TGTGCCAGCAGTTACCTGCAGACAAATGAAAAACTGTTTTTT. This sequence encodes CASSYLQTNEKLFF. The V call is TRBV6-5, the J call TRBJ1-4; D is unclear. The V gene lost 2 bases and the J gene lost 5 bases, with 9 bases spanning the gap. This CDR3 has 14 residues. CDR1 is MNHEY, CDR2 SVGAGI, per germline.

The chain recombines TRBV5-4 with TRBJ1-1, with a weak D call TRBD1 (6 bases). This CDR3 is built from 14 residues. Between the trimmed V and J ends, which lost 1 base and 4 bases, there was a span of 11 bases. Germline loops: CDR1 SGHNT, CDR2 YYREEE (reference sequence). The CDR3, as DNA: TGTGCCAGCAGCTTGCAGGCGGGGGCCACTGAAGCTTTCTTT. Translation: CASSLQAGATEAFF.

The CDR3: CASSAPQGFGTEAFF. DNA for the CDR3: TGTGCCAGCAGCGCACCCCAGGGGTTCGGCACTGAAGCTTTCTTT. J is TRBJ1-1 and V is TRBV7-2; a weak D match, TRBD1 (6 bases). V lost 5 bases to trimming and J lost 4 bases, with 17 bases between them. Germline V CDR1 and CDR2: SGHTA, FQGNSA. The CDR3 loop spans 15 amino acids. Full variable domain (missing parts from reference TRBV7-2 and TRBJ1-1): GAGVSQSPSNKVTEKGKDVELRCDPISGHTALYWYRQSLGQGLEFLIYFQGNSAPDKSGLPSDRFSAERTGGSVSTLTIQRTQQEDSAVYLCASSAPQGFGTEAFFGQGTRLTVV.

The rearrangement joins TRBV7-3 to TRBJ2-2; 7 positions agree with TRBD2. V was pared by 0 bases and J by 1 base, with 5 bases of the junction left unmatched. Per germline, CDR1 SGHTA and CDR2 FQGTGA. The CDR3 covers 17 residues. The CDR3 nucleotides are TGTGCCAGCAGCTTAACGGCGCTAGCGGTGAACACCGGGGAGCTGTTTTTT. Amino acids: CASSLTALAVNTGELFF.

The chain employs TRBV7-2 and TRBJ1-6; D might be TRBD1 (6 bases). CDR3 length: 16 residues. The V end lost 2 bases, the J end lost 6 bases, and 14 bases lay between the germline ends. In germline, CDR1 is SGHTA, CDR2 FQGNSA. The CDR3 nucleotides are TGTGCCAGCAGCTTAATCAGGGGTCGACCTAATTCACCCCTCCACTTT. This codes for CASSLIRGRPNSPLHF.

The chain combines TRBV5-4 with TRBJ1-6; 9 bases line up with TRBD1. CDR3 length: 15 residues. V dropped 5 bases and J dropped 14; count of bases not matched to a gene: 14. The germline gives CDR1 SGHNT, CDR2 YYREEE (reference sequence). DNA for the CDR3: TGTGCCAGCAGTCGGAGGGGACAGGGCCGTCGTACCCTCCACTTT. It translates to CASSRRGQGRRTLHF.

This chain uses TRBV2 with TRBJ1-5, with a weak D call TRBD1 (5 bases). Germline assignment: CDR1 SNHLY and CDR2 FYNNEI. This CDR3 spans 12 amino acids. V was cut by 2 bases and J by 12 bases, with 11 bases left in between. The CDR3 coding sequence is TGTGCCAGCAGTGAAATTCAGGGAATCCAGCATTTT. Translating it yields CASSEIQGIQHF.

J is TRBJ2-3 and V is TRBV2; unclear D gene. This CDR3 comprises 14 residues. Per germline, CDR1 SNHLY and CDR2 FYNNEI. V was cut by 3 bases and J by 3 bases, with 10 bases left in between. The CDR3 sequence: CASSDSSRTDTQYF. In DNA form, the CDR3 reads TGTGCCAGCAGTGACTCTAGTAGGACAGATACGCAGTATTTT.